A selection of T cell receptor beta chains follows, all from one sample in a study of type 1 and type 2 diabetes patients. Each CDR3 protein gets one entry after TCRdb re-called the multiplex PCR reads with MiXCR. The sample lists 250,000 or so distinct CDR3 sequences, over 45% occurring once. Sequencing was done on a sample of peripheral blood mononuclear cells (PBMCs). These receptors all come from a man aged 18 to 29 with type 2 diabetes. CDR3s include the opening cysteine and the closing phenylalanine or tryptophan. A D gene is named only where the DNA matches it firmly. Expanded clones are given a class, and other clones once, few, many or no size at all.

v_gene	j_gene	d_gene	abundance	CDR3nt	CDR3aa
TRBV19	TRBJ2-7	TRBD1	few	TGTGCCAGTAGTATAGAAGGGACAGGGTTAAGGAGGACCTACGAGCAGTACTTC	CASSIEGTGLRRTYEQYF
TRBV27	TRBJ1-4	TRBD1	.	TGTGCCAGCAGTTTATCGACAGGGGTACCAAATGAAAAACTGTTTTTT	CASSLSTGVPNEKLFF
TRBV5-1	TRBJ2-7	.	.	TGCGCCAGCAGCTTGTGGGGGGGATCGACAGGTTTTGATCCTGACGAGCAGTACTTC	CASSLWGGSTGFDPDEQYF
TRBV2	TRBJ2-7	.	many	TGTGCCAGCAGTGTTTCGCCCTGGACAGCTTCCTACGAGCAGTACTTC	CASSVSPWTASYEQYF
TRBV30	TRBJ2-2	TRBD1	.	TGTGCCTGGACCCAAGAGGGACAGAGGTTTTATACCGGGGAGCTGTTTTTT	CAWTQEGQRFYTGELFF
TRBV6-5	TRBJ1-4	.	few	TGTGCCAGCAGTTACCCCCAGGATAGGGATAATGAAAAACTGTTTTTT	CASSYPQDRDNEKLFF
TRBV29-1	TRBJ2-7	.	few	TGCAGCGTTGAAGTAGGGCGCGTACCCTACGAGCAGTACTTC	CSVEVGRVPYEQYF
TRBV20-1	TRBJ1-1	.	.	TGCAGTGCTAGAGAGGTAGGGAGCACTGAAGCTTTCTTT	CSAREVGSTEAFF
TRBV3-1	TRBJ2-7	.	.	TGTGCCAGCAGCCAAGGTGCGAGCTCCTACGAGCAGTACTTC	CASSQGASSYEQYF
TRBV7-2	TRBJ2-3	.	.	TGTGCCAGCACGAACAGGGTTCCAGATACGCAGTATTTT	CASTNRVPDTQYF
TRBV9	TRBJ2-5	.	.	TGTGCCAGCAGCAGGCTCCTACAGGAAGAGACCCAGTACTTC	CASSRLLQEETQYF
TRBV7-6	TRBJ1-1	.	few	TGTGCCAGCAGCTTTTATGGGTCGGACACTGAAGCTTTCTTT	CASSFYGSDTEAFF
TRBV2	TRBJ2-1	TRBD1	once	TGTGCCAGCAGTCCTCCGGGACAGGGGGCCTACAATGAGCAGTTCTTC	CASSPPGQGAYNEQFF
TRBV30	TRBJ2-7	TRBD2	.	TGTGCCTGGAGTGCCGGGGGGAGGTATGGCGAGCAGTGCTTC	CAWSAGGRYGEQCF
TRBV7-9	TRBJ2-3	TRBD2	.	TGTGCCAGCATTAGCGGGGGGTCCACAGATACGCAGTATTTT	CASISGGSTDTQYF
TRBV7-2	TRBJ1-4	TRBD1	.	TGTGCCAGCAGCTCCCGGGACAGGGGGGGCGAAAAACTGTTTTTT	CASSSRDRGGEKLFF
TRBV5-1	TRBJ1-4	.	.	TGCGCCAGCAGCCCGAATAATGAAAAACTGTTTTTT	CASSPNNEKLFF
TRBV10-3	TRBJ1-1	.	many	TGTGCCATCAGTGATAGTCTAGCTAGGGACACTGAAGCTTTCTTT	CAISDSLARDTEAFF
TRBV7-2	TRBJ2-7	TRBD1	.	TGTGCCAGCAGTTCCATCGGGACAGGGAACTCCTACGAGCAGTACTTC	CASSSIGTGNSYEQYF
TRBV2	TRBJ2-5	.	.	TGTGCCAGCAGCTTCGACTCTCTTCGGACCCAGTACTTC	CASSFDSLRTQYF
TRBV29-1	TRBJ1-1	.	few	TGCAGCGTTGCCAGGACGAACACTGAAGCTTTCTTT	CSVARTNTEAFF
TRBV7-3	TRBJ2-3	.	.	TGTGCCAGCAGCCCCGAGCTTGGTAGCACAGATACGCAGTATTTT	CASSPELGSTDTQYF
TRBV7-6	TRBJ2-7	TRBD2	.	TGTGCCAGCAGCCCACTAGCGACTAACTACGAGCAGTACTTC	CASSPLATNYEQYF
TRBV30	TRBJ2-3	.	.	TGTGCCTGGAGGAGGAATTTCACAGATACGCAGTATTTT	CAWRRNFTDTQYF